Listed here is a single T cell receptor beta chain. The antigen is unknown. Sequenced by immunoSEQ multiplex PCR; TCRdb stores in-frame clones only, minus some. The sample consists of tens of thousands of clones, over 85% of them appearing once. This sample was taken from a study of human thymus T cells. Study observations and caveats: Repertoires from thymus and blood appeared to show biased V and J gene usage.

V dropped 3 bases and J dropped 0 bases, with 6 bases sitting between them. CDR3 length: 14 amino acids. Donation was from healthy Finnish infants who were having corrective surgery that addressed congenital heart defects. Blood DNA came from all available leukocytes, not a fixed cell number. The source of this sequence is a boy under two years old with a congenital heart defect but otherwise immunologically healthy. V is TRBV23-1 and J is TRBJ1-3; D perhaps matches TRBD1 (5 bases). TRBV23-1 is identified as an open reading frame with a role that is uncertain. The specimen sequenced was blood. Here the CDR3 reads CASSQGVSGNTIYF. CDR3 DNA sequence: TGCGCCAGCAGTCAGGGGGTCTCTGGAAACACCATATATTTT.